This T cell receptor beta chain was observed in a study of T cells in Graves' hyperthyroidism and ophthalmopathy. Broader study findings: In validation, the model predicted ophthalmopathy. These predictions came a median around 5.9 months before onset. Separating ophthalmopathy from stable hyperthyroidism was achieved by a 13 V-J model. Most clonotypes expanded in the thyroid (above 0.001) were also present in blood.

TCR beta CDR3 regions were amplified from RNA transcripts. During a first-round RT-PCR of the TCR CDR3, the HTBI primer set was used. TCRdb re-called the multiplex PCR reads through MiXCR, storing one row per CDR3 protein. The sample holds approximately 870,000 distinct CDR3 sequences, 38% seen once. CDR1 is MGHDK, CDR2 SYGVNS, per germline. The CDR3 contains 13 residues when both ends are counted. Diagnoses were established using clinical symptoms, serum thyroxine and TRAb, thyroid ultrasound and orbital computed tomography. Concerning this clonotype: Its antigen is currently unknown. The CDR3 end shows no conserved phenylalanine or tryptophan, and so a read error is likely. It is unclear where the CDR3 begins or ends on the DNA, so no DNA is shown, and the CDR3 is as TCRdb lists it.

Sequencing used blood. This chain uses TRBV25-1 with TRBJ1-6; the D call in the table, TRBD1, was not verified against the DNA. This receptor was obtained from a man aged 18 to 29 with Graves' hyperthyroidism. CDR3 protein: CASSQGYNSPRPR.